Shown below are 8 T cell receptor beta chains from a single sample sequenced in a study of beta chain features in type 1 diabetes. Reverse transcribing all isolated RNA meant expressed TCRB transcripts were sequenced. This table comes from immunoSEQ multiplex PCR, and its TCRdb copy is limited to in-frame clones, with some not included. The sample records about 150,000 clones, more than 9.5% being singletons. Input material: central memory CD4+ T cells from blood. These receptor sequences come from a man aged 18 to 29 in good health.

This clone was picked up a small number of times. The chain joins TRBV9 to TRBJ2-5; maybe TRBD2 (6 bases). This CDR3 comprises 15 residues. The V gene lost 2 bases and the J gene lost 2 bases, with 13 bases spanning the gap. Per germline, CDR1 SGDLS and CDR2 YYNGEE. The CDR3 region has the DNA TGTGCCAGCAGCGTGAGTTTCCTAGCGCAAGAGACCCAGTACTTC. This sequence encodes CASSVSFLAQETQYF.

This clone occurred many times. Within the sample, other DNA sequences also encode this same CDR3. The rearrangement links TRBV18 to TRBJ2-3; D is perhaps TRBD1 (6 bases). Trimming cost V 6 bases and J 4 bases, with 11 bases left between them. The CDR3 contains 13 residues. The germline V gene encodes CDR1 KGHSH and CDR2 LQKENI. CDR3 nucleotides: TGTGCCAGCTCCCCTGGGGGCGCAGATACGCAGTATTTT. Translating it yields CASSPGGADTQYF.

Remarks on this clone: The junction departs from germline at one end; a sequencing error may be responsible. The rearrangement uses TRBV10-3 and TRBJ2-2, with TRBD1 identical over 9 bases. Germline CDR1 reads ENHRY; CDR2 reads SYGVKD. The CDR3 spans 17 residues. CDR3 coding DNA: TGTGCCAGCAGTGAACATCCGGGACAGGGGAACACCGGGGAGCTGTTTTTT. It yields the protein CASSEHPGQGNTGELFF.

The chain employs TRBV28 and TRBJ2-7; D is tentatively TRBD1 or TRBD2 (7 bases each). With 8 bases removed from V and 6 bases from J, the gap between germline ends came to 17 bases. Germline CDR1 and CDR2: MDHEN and SYDVKM. The CDR3 length is 13 residues. CDR3 sequence (DNA): TGTGCCAGCCACAGGGGAGGGACGGGCGAGCAGTACTTC. Its protein product is CASHRGGTGEQYF.

This sequence joins TRBV6-1 and TRBJ2-3, with D unclear. Germline V lookup: CDR1 MNHNS, CDR2 SASEGT. Trimming shortened V by 3 bases and J by 4 bases, and 8 bases separated the two germline ends. This CDR3 contains 13 residues. In nucleotides, the CDR3 is TGTGCCAGCAGTGAGGTGGGCCCAGATACGCAGTATTTT. Translating it yields CASSEVGPDTQYF.

The chain carries TRBV5-1 and TRBJ2-1; D remains unclear. Trimming pared 4 bases from V and 4 bases from J, leaving 6 bases between. The CDR3 loop spans 12 amino acids. Per germline, CDR1 SGHRS and CDR2 YFSETQ. This CDR3 is CASSPGYNEQFF. CDR3 DNA: TGCGCCAGCAGCCCCGGGTACAATGAGCAGTTCTTC.

The chain couples TRBV7-2 to TRBJ2-2, with unresolved D. The germline V and J ends were trimmed by 3 bases and 4 bases, with 9 bases remaining between them. CDR1 is SGHTA, CDR2 FQGNSA, per germline. The CDR3 is 14 amino acids. The CDR3 DNA reads TGTGCCAGCAGCTTGATGTTGGGCACCGGGGAGCTGTTTTTT. Translation gives CASSLMLGTGELFF.

This clone was detected only a few times. This rearrangement joins TRBV28 to TRBJ1-2; TRBD1 matches at 8 bases. Per the germline V gene, CDR1 is MDHEN and CDR2 is SYDVKM. J lost 4 bases, V lost 4 bases, and 5 bases had no gene match. The CDR3 has 14 residues. Here the CDR3 DNA reads TGTGCCAGCAGTTGGGGACAGGTCGGCTATGGCTACACCTTC. Translation: CASSWGQVGYGYTF.